A single sample gave rise to the 28 T cell receptor beta chains below, sequenced in a study of blood T cell repertoires in COVID-19. Sequencing was performed with immunoSEQ multiplex PCR; in TCRdb, only in-frame clones are kept and a portion is missing. The sample has about 160,000 clones, over 75% seen once; the top ten hold 11%. The specimen sequenced was peripheral blood. The receptors stem from a man in his fifties or sixties with active or convalescent COVID-19.

The chain has TRBV3-1 (or the pseudogene TRBV3-2) and TRBJ1-2; TRBD1 matches 7 bases. From germline, CDR1 is LGHDT and CDR2 YNNKEL (reference sequence). This CDR3 spans 17 amino acids. The V segment lost 3 bases and the J segment 2 bases; nucleotides outside the gene matches: 12. This chain's CDR3 is CASSQLLTQQGNYGYTF. Written as DNA, the CDR3 is TGTGCCAGCAGCCAGTTACTTACCCAACAGGGGAACTATGGCTACACCTTC.

This sequence joins TRBV6-6 and TRBJ2-2; 13 bases line up with TRBD2. This CDR3 comprises 16 residues. After removal of 8 bases from V and 3 bases from J, the junction contained 6 bases not matched to a gene. CDR1 and CDR2 from the germline V gene are MNHNY and SVGAGI (reference sequence). CDR3 in amino acids: CASGQLAGGYTGELFF. The CDR3 DNA is TGTGCCAGCGGCCAACTAGCGGGGGGGTACACCGGGGAGCTGTTTTTT.

V is TRBV2 and J is TRBJ1-3; D uncertain. The CDR3 consists of 16 residues. V lost 1 base and J lost 0, with 10 bases in between. Germline CDR1 SNHLY, CDR2 FYNNEI. CDR3 in DNA: TGTGCCAGCAGTGAAGGGCGGCAGTACTCTGGAAACACCATATATTTT. Protein sequence: CASSEGRQYSGNTIYF.

The chain links TRBV7-9 to TRBJ1-5; D may be TRBD1 (6 bases). V lost 5 bases and J 6 bases, leaving 8 bases between the germline ends. In germline, CDR1 is SEHNR, CDR2 FQNEAQ (reference sequence). The length of the CDR3 is 12 residues. Here the CDR3 DNA reads TGTGCCAGCAGCCAGGGGATTCAGCCCCAGCATTTT. Translating gives CASSQGIQPQHF. Full variable domain (outside the CDR3, taken from reference TRBV7-9 and TRBJ1-5): DTGVSQNPRHKITKRGQNVTFRCDPISEHNRLYWYRQTLGQGPEFLTYFQNEAQLEKSRLLSDRFSAERPKGSFSTLEIQRTEQGDSAMYLCASSQGIQPQHFGDGTRLSIL.

The count of this clone is one. CDR3 amino acids: CASSPDRVGTGELFF. The DNA of the CDR3 is TGTGCCAGCAGTCCTGACAGGGTGGGCACCGGGGAGCTGTTTTTT. The chain links TRBV2 to TRBJ2-2; 7 bases fit TRBD1. Germline V gene sequence: CDR1 SNHLY, CDR2 FYNNEI. V trimming: 5 bases; J trimming: 4 bases; junction bases outside the gene matches: 7. The CDR3 spans 15 residues. The whole variable domain, filled in from reference TRBV2 and TRBJ2-2, reads EPEVTQTPSHQVTQMGQEVILRCVPISNHLYFYWYRQILGQKVEFLVSFYNNEISEKSEIFDDQFSVERPDGSNFTLKIRSTKLEDSAMYFCASSPDRVGTGELFFGEGSRLTVL.

This clone was detected only once. The V and J genes are TRBV5-4 and TRBJ2-7; 7 bases are a match to TRBD1. The CDR3 spans 15 residues. CDR1 SGHNT and CDR2 YYREEE come from the germline V gene (reference sequence). With V trimmed by 4 bases and J by 1 base, 8 bases remained unmatched. CDR3: CASSPRTGHSYEQYF. In DNA, the CDR3 is TGTGCCAGCAGCCCCCGGACAGGACATTCCTACGAGCAGTACTTC.

J is TRBJ2-7 and V is TRBV15; 7 bases agree with TRBD1. The CDR3 extends over 14 amino acids. Germline CDR1 reads LNHNV; CDR2 reads YYDKDF (reference sequence). With V trimmed by 4 bases and J by 3 bases, 6 bases remained unmatched. CDR3 protein: CATSTRQGNYEQYF. The CDR3 region has the DNA TGTGCCACCAGCACACGACAGGGAAACTACGAGCAGTACTTC.

The rearrangement links TRBV7-9 to TRBJ2-3; 8 nucleotides line up with TRBD1. The CDR3 runs to 14 residues. The germline V gene has CDR1 SEHNR and CDR2 FQNEAQ (reference sequence). V was clipped by 3 bases and J by 3 bases; unmatched bases: 2. The CDR3 DNA follows: TGTGCCAGCAGCTTTGACAGGGGTACAGATACGCAGTATTTT. Translated, it gives CASSFDRGTDTQYF.

V is TRBV18 and J is TRBJ1-3; 9 bases map to TRBD1. The CDR3 sequence is 16 residues long. Germline CDR1 reads KGHSH; CDR2 reads LQKENI. V was clipped by 4 bases and J by 2 bases; unmatched bases: 6. In DNA, the CDR3 is TGTGCCAGCTCACGATCCGGGACAGGGACTGGAAACACCATATATTTT. Its translation is CASSRSGTGTGNTIYF.

In this sample, this clone turned up a few times. This chain links TRBV5-4 with TRBJ2-1; no clear D. V was trimmed by 5 bases and J by 2 bases, leaving 17 bases between them. The CDR3 totals 16 residues. The germline V gene encodes CDR1 SGHNT and CDR2 YYREEE (reference sequence). The CDR3 spells CASSPTGSRAYNEQFF. CDR3 DNA sequence: TGTGCCAGCAGTCCTACCGGGTCCAGAGCCTACAATGAGCAGTTCTTC. Full variable domain (outside the CDR3, taken from reference TRBV5-4 and TRBJ2-1): ETGVTQSPTHLIKTRGQQVTLRCSSQSGHNTVSWYQQALGQGPQFIFQYYREEENGRGNFPPRFSGLQFPNYSSELNVNALELDDSALYLCASSPTGSRAYNEQFFGPGTRLTVL.

This chain joins TRBV7-9 and TRBJ2-2, with D perhaps matching TRBD2 (5 bases). Trimming left V 1 base short and J 4 bases short, with 13 bases between. The CDR3 length is 16 residues. The germline V gene encodes CDR1 SEHNR and CDR2 FQNEAQ (reference sequence). The CDR3 loop reads CASSLEAGVSTGELFF. CDR3 DNA sequence: TGTGCCAGCAGCTTAGAGGCCGGGGTTAGCACCGGGGAGCTGTTTTTT.

This sequence joins TRBV4-1 and TRBJ2-7; 10 bases agree with TRBD2. In germline, CDR1 is MGHRA, CDR2 YSYEKL. CDR3 length equals 15 residues. The V segment lost 3 bases and the J segment 0 bases; nucleotides outside the gene matches: 2. CDR3 region: CASSHLAGVSYEQYF. In DNA, the CDR3 is TGCGCCAGCAGCCATCTAGCGGGGGTCTCCTACGAGCAGTACTTC.

This chain uses TRBV11-2 with TRBJ1-2; TRBD1 aligns across 8 bases. This CDR3 comprises 16 residues. CDR1 and CDR2 from the germline V gene are SGHAT and FQNNGV. V lost 5 bases and J lost 4; bases outside the gene matches: 12. This chain's CDR3 is CASSQGTGSLLYGYTF. The CDR3 DNA sequence: TGTGCCAGCAGCCAGGGGACAGGCAGCCTCCTCTATGGCTACACCTTC.

V gene TRBV7-2 combines with J gene TRBJ1-5; D not certain. The germline gives CDR1 SGHTA, CDR2 FQGNSA. The CDR3 totals 14 residues. V lost 1 base and J 5 bases, leaving 9 bases between the germline ends. CDR3 nucleotide sequence: TGTGCCAGCAGCTTAGGGGCGTTGGATCAGCCCCAGCATTTT. As protein: CASSLGALDQPQHF.

Details on this clone: Other nucleotide sequences in the sample specify the same CDR3. V gene TRBV12-3 or TRBV12-4 combines with J gene TRBJ1-1; no clear D gene. The CDR3 extends over 13 amino acids. V was cut by 3 bases and J by 1 base, with 6 bases left in between. DNA of the CDR3: TGTGCCAGCAGTTTTGGCGGGAACACTGAAGCTTTCTTT. This encodes CASSFGGNTEAFF.

This clone was picked up a small number of times. The chain is built from TRBV5-4 and TRBJ2-2; 7 positions match TRBD1. This CDR3 is built from 16 residues. With 0 bases clipped from V and 6 bases from J, the junction kept 8 bases outside the gene matches. Germline CDR1 and CDR2: SGHNT and YYREEE (reference sequence). CDR3 nucleotide sequence: TGTGCCAGCAGCTTGGGTCGACAGGGCGGGTCCGGGGAGCTGTTTTTT. As protein: CASSLGRQGGSGELFF.

This clone has only one observation. V gene TRBV7-3 combines with J gene TRBJ1-1; D unresolved. Trimming left V 4 bases short and J 1 base short, with 7 bases between. Germline loops: CDR1 SGHTA, CDR2 FQGTGA. The CDR3 is 13 residues long. For the CDR3, the DNA is TGTGCCAGCAGCTCGATAGCGAACACTGAAGCTTTCTTT. Amino acids: CASSSIANTEAFF.

The rearrangement links TRBV28 to TRBJ2-3, with TRBD2 matching 12 bases. The CDR3 has 21 residues. CDR1 is MDHEN, CDR2 SYDVKM, per germline. The V and J ends lost 1 base and 3 bases, in that order; junction bases with no gene match: 17. CDR3 sequence reads: CASSLLIWTSGARGRTDTQYF. Written as DNA, the CDR3 is TGTGCCAGCAGTTTATTAATTTGGACTAGCGGGGCCCGAGGAAGGACAGATACGCAGTATTTT.

This clone was found once. The V and J genes are TRBV6-1 and TRBJ2-7; TRBD1 matches at 7 bases. This CDR3 comprises 15 residues. Germline CDR1 is MNHNS and CDR2 is SASEGT. The V gene end was trimmed by 2 bases and the J gene end by 2 bases; junction bases not matched to a gene: 6. For the CDR3, the DNA is TGTGCCAGCAGTGAATTAGTGACAGGGACCTACGAGCAGTACTTC. It yields the protein CASSELVTGTYEQYF.

The chain combines TRBV28 with TRBJ2-1; the match to TRBD1 covers 12 bases. CDR1 is MDHEN and CDR2 is SYDVKM in the germline V gene. J lost 8 bases, V lost 5 bases, and 10 bases had no gene match. The CDR3 runs 16 residues. The CDR3 DNA reads TGTGCCAGCAGTCCAAGTATGGGACAGGGGGCTTATGAGCAGTTCTTC. This translates into CASSPSMGQGAYEQFF.

This clone was recorded at least ten times. The V gene is TRBV15, the J gene TRBJ1-5; D is possibly TRBD1 (6 bases). The CDR3 runs 13 residues. Trimming took off 9 bases at V and 9 bases at J, with 18 bases between the two ends. Per germline, CDR1 LNHNV and CDR2 YYDKDF (reference sequence). The CDR3: CATDTGGAGPQHF. The CDR3 DNA reads TGTGCCACTGATACGGGGGGCGCGGGGCCCCAGCATTTT.

The V call is TRBV5-1, the J call TRBJ1-1; 7 nucleotides agree with TRBD1. Germline V gene lookup returns CDR1 SGHRS and CDR2 YFSETQ. CDR3 length: 12 amino acids. V dropped 4 bases and J dropped 5; count of bases not matched to a gene: 2. The CDR3 protein is CASSTGDTEAFF. The CDR3 DNA sequence: TGCGCCAGCAGCACAGGGGATACTGAAGCTTTCTTT.

The chain is built from TRBV19 and TRBJ1-2; a weak D match, TRBD1 (6 bases). The germline V gene encodes CDR1 LNHDA and CDR2 SQIVND (reference sequence). With 7 bases removed from V and 7 bases from J, the gap between germline ends came to 19 bases. This CDR3 has 14 residues. CDR3: CASTGTRPKGGYTF. CDR3 DNA sequence: TGTGCCAGTACCGGGACACGGCCTAAAGGTGGCTACACCTTC.

The rearrangement joins TRBV4-2 to TRBJ1-5; D is uncertain. There are 15 residues in the CDR3. The V end was cut by 1 base, the J end by 3 bases, with 10 bases between. Germline V CDR1 and CDR2: LGHNA, YNFKEQ. CDR3 sequence reads: CASSQAGVDNQPQHF. The DNA of the CDR3 is TGTGCCAGCAGCCAAGCCGGGGTTGACAATCAGCCCCAGCATTTT.

V gene TRBV18 combines with J gene TRBJ2-5; 7 bases align to TRBD1. CDR3 size: 15 residues. The V and J ends lost 4 bases and 1 base, in that order; junction bases with no gene match: 6. The germline CDR1 and CDR2 sequences are KGHSH and LQKENI. The chain's CDR3 is CASSRTDRVQETQYF. The CDR3 DNA reads TGTGCCAGCTCACGGACCGACAGGGTCCAAGAGACCCAGTACTTC.

The V and J genes are TRBV5-1 and TRBJ2-7, with TRBD1 matching 8 bases. This CDR3 region has 14 residues. Germline V gene sequence: CDR1 SGHRS, CDR2 YFSETQ. With V trimmed by 4 bases and J by 1 base, 4 bases remained unmatched. The CDR3 nucleotides read TGCGCCAGCAGCCCGGGACAGGCTTCCTACGAGCAGTACTTC. Its protein is CASSPGQASYEQYF. Combining the CDR3 with reference TRBV5-1 and TRBJ2-7 gives the whole variable domain KAGVTQTPRYLIKTRGQQVTLSCSPISGHRSVSWYQQTPGQGLQFLFEYFSETQRNKGNFPGRFSGRQFSNSRSEMNVSTLELGDSALYLCASSPGQASYEQYFGPGTRLTVT.

The chain recombines TRBV10-2 with TRBJ2-1, with TRBD2 identical over 11 bases. V gave up 0 bases and J gave up 7 bases; unmatched junction bases: 8. This CDR3 spans 17 amino acids. From germline, CDR1 is WSHSY and CDR2 SAAADI. DNA of the CDR3: TGCGCCAGCAGTGAGTCGCCCCCTAGCGGGGGGAGGAATGAGCAGTTCTTC. Its translation: CASSESPPSGGRNEQFF.

The chain has TRBV19 and TRBJ1-5; no firm D call. Trimming cost V 3 bases and J 5 bases, with 8 bases left between them. The CDR3 totals 13 residues. Per the germline V gene, CDR1 is LNHDA and CDR2 is SQIVND (reference sequence). CDR3 amino acids: CASSIQGDQPQHF. The DNA of the CDR3 is TGTGCCAGTAGTATCCAAGGAGATCAGCCCCAGCATTTT.